This T cell receptor (beta chain) was identified during a study of cytotoxic CD8 clonotypes in ibrutinib-treated CLL. The wider study: Patients: roughly 11 relapsed/refractory, about 14 treatment-naive, fewer than 18 IGHV unmutated. Overall study results and limits: The times at which samples were taken varied between sustained-remission and progressing patients. Contraction or stability on treatment was seen for public clonotypes, which were uncommon.

Here immunoSEQ multiplex PCR was the method, and the copy in TCRdb shows in-frame clones only, minus some. The data show over 250,000 clones, with roughly four fifths seen just once and roughly 6% held by the top ten. V shed 1 base and J shed 4 bases, with 18 bases lying between them. CDR1 SGHDT and CDR2 YYEEEE come from the germline V gene. CDR3 length: 16 residues. Turning to this clone: Its antigen is currently unknown.

V is TRBV5-6 and J is TRBJ2-7; D may be TRBD1 or TRBD2 (6 bases each). Source: PBMCs, taken at disease progression, from a patient treated with ibrutinib. The sequence came from a human donor with chronic lymphocytic leukemia. As DNA, the CDR3 is TGTGCCAGCAGCTTGTATGGGAGGACAGCCCATTACGAGCAGTACTTC. The encoded protein is CASSLYGRTAHYEQYF.